The 15 T cell receptor beta chains reported below all come from one sample, sequenced in a study of blood T cell repertoires in COVID-19. Some clones are missing from TCRdb's copy, which holds only in-frame ones; the method was immunoSEQ multiplex PCR. The profile shows fewer than 350,000 clones, over 75% of them singletons. The sequencing input was PBMCs or T cells enriched from blood (not recorded which). The origin of the receptors is a young man who had recovered from COVID-19.

This chain uses TRBV19 with TRBJ1-2; no firm D call. This CDR3 has 14 residues. Looked up from germline, CDR1 is LNHDA and CDR2 is SQIVND (reference sequence). The V gene lost 5 bases and the J gene lost 0 bases, with 10 bases spanning the gap. The chain's CDR3 is CASSLGLANYGYTF. Written as DNA, the CDR3 is TGTGCCAGTAGTTTAGGACTTGCTAACTATGGCTACACCTTC.

The chain employs TRBV7-8 and TRBJ2-1, with 10 nucleotides matching TRBD2. Germline CDR1 reads SGHVS; CDR2 reads FQNEAQ. The V segment lost 0 bases and the J segment 12 bases; nucleotides outside the gene matches: 11. The CDR3 sequence is 16 residues long. In nucleotides, the CDR3 is TGTGCCAGCAGCTTAGCGTACAGCGGGGGGGCTCTGGTGCAGTTCTTC. Its translation is CASSLAYSGGALVQFF.

V and J are TRBV5-1 and TRBJ2-1; D possibly corresponds to TRBD1 (6 bases). The V end was cut by 2 bases, the J end by 0 bases, with 12 bases between. Germline V lookup: CDR1 SGHRS, CDR2 YFSETQ. This CDR3 contains 16 residues. CDR3 DNA: TGCGCCAGCAGCTTCACACAGGGCCTCTCCTACAATGAGCAGTTCTTC. It is translated as CASSFTQGLSYNEQFF.

The chain couples TRBV2 to TRBJ1-4; 8 bases map to TRBD1. This CDR3 spans 14 amino acids. Germline values: CDR1 SNHLY, CDR2 FYNNEI. J lost 4 bases, V lost 5 bases, and 3 bases had no gene match. The CDR3 bases are TGTGCCAGCAGTAGACAGGGGATTAATGAAAAACTGTTTTTT. This codes for CASSRQGINEKLFF.

In its sample, this clone was seen once. The chain employs TRBV7-9 and TRBJ1-4, with TRBD1 matching 7 bases. In germline, CDR1 is SEHNR, CDR2 FQNEAQ (reference sequence). V trimming: 5 bases; J trimming: 4 bases; junction bases outside the gene matches: 10. This CDR3 comprises 16 residues. CDR3: CASSTLGQAINEKLFF. As DNA, the CDR3 is TGTGCCAGCAGCACCTTAGGACAGGCGATTAATGAAAAACTGTTTTTT.

The chain links TRBV7-2 to TRBJ1-2; D is perhaps TRBD1 (5 bases). Per germline, CDR1 SGHTA and CDR2 FQGNSA. The V end was cut by 2 bases, the J end by 4 bases, with 20 bases between. The CDR3 sequence is 17 residues long. The CDR3 bases are TGTGCCAGCAGCTTAAACGGCAGGGCTCAATTTTCCTATGGCTACACCTTC. Translating gives CASSLNGRAQFSYGYTF.

The rearrangement links TRBV6-2 or TRBV6-3 to TRBJ2-3; 10 nucleotides agree with TRBD2. V dropped 6 bases and J dropped 5; count of bases not matched to a gene: 11. Germline V gene data show CDR1 as MNHEY and CDR2 as SVGEGT. The CDR3 totals 16 residues. Here the CDR3 reads CASSPAGGQGGDTQYF. The CDR3 coding sequence is TGTGCCAGCAGCCCAGCGGGGGGGCAAGGTGGAGATACGCAGTATTTT.

The V and J genes are TRBV14 and TRBJ1-2; 8 bases are shared with TRBD1. J lost 8 bases, V lost 4 bases, and 6 bases had no gene match. Germline loops: CDR1 SGHDN, CDR2 FVKESK. There are 13 residues in the CDR3. CDR3 bases: TGTGCCAGCAGCCTGCAGGGGGCGCGAGGCTACACCTTC. It encodes CASSLQGARGYTF.

This clone has only one observation. One end of the junction is discordant with germline, which a read error may explain. This chain links TRBV19 with TRBJ2-5; a weak D match, TRBD1 (5 bases). This CDR3 has 16 residues. Germline V gene sequence: CDR1 LNHDA, CDR2 SQIVND (reference sequence). This chain's CDR3 is CASSVDLTAYQETQYF. The CDR3 region has the DNA TGTGCCAGTAGTGTAGACTTGACAGCTTACCAAGAGACCCAGTACTTC.

This clone was counted only a few times. The chain joins TRBV5-6 to TRBJ2-7; D unresolved. Between the trimmed V and J ends, which lost 2 bases and 6 bases, there was a span of 9 bases. CDR3 length: 12 residues. Germline-derived CDR1 and CDR2 are SGHDT and YYEEEE. The CDR3 region has the DNA TGTGCCAGCAGCTTCGGTTTCGGCGAGCAGTACTTC. Translated: CASSFGFGEQYF. Using reference TRBV5-6 and TRBJ2-7 for the parts outside the CDR3, the full variable domain is DAGVTQSPTHLIKTRGQQVTLRCSPKSGHDTVSWYQQALGQGPQFIFQYYEEEERQRGNFPDRFSGHQFPNYSSELNVNALLLGDSALYLCASSFGFGEQYFGPGTRLTVT.

The chain employs TRBV30 and TRBJ2-7, with no clear D. The CDR3 sequence is 11 residues long. The germline V and J ends were trimmed by 5 bases and 5 bases, with 10 bases remaining between them. Germline-derived CDR1 and CDR2 are GTSNPN and SVGIG (reference sequence). Written as DNA, the CDR3 is TGTGCCTGGGGTTTCTCAGACGAGCAGTACTTC. This gives the protein CAWGFSDEQYF.

The V and J genes are TRBV6-4 and TRBJ2-3, with 10 bases matching TRBD2. The V gene end was trimmed by 2 bases and the J gene end by 4 bases; junction bases not matched to a gene: 3. Per the germline V gene, CDR1 is MRHNA and CDR2 is SNTAGT. The CDR3 spans 15 residues. This chain's CDR3 is CASSDSGGAADTQYF. CDR3 in DNA: TGTGCCAGCAGTGACAGCGGGGGGGCCGCAGATACGCAGTATTTT.

The genes are TRBV19 and TRBJ1-2; 10 bases match TRBD1. With V trimmed by 5 bases and J by 4 bases, 7 bases remained unmatched. CDR1 is LNHDA and CDR2 is SQIVND in the germline V gene (reference sequence). The CDR3 is 15 residues long. This chain's CDR3 is CASSVRDRGTYGYTF. Written as DNA, the CDR3 is TGTGCCAGTAGTGTCCGGGACAGGGGTACCTATGGCTACACCTTC.

The V and J genes are TRBV10-2 and TRBJ2-3; TRBD1 aligns across 8 bases. With 3 bases clipped from V and 6 bases from J, the junction kept 5 bases outside the gene matches. The CDR3 is 14 residues long. Germline CDR1 WSHSY, CDR2 SAAADI. DNA of the CDR3: TGCGCCAGCAGTGATCAGGGGGCGGGGGATACGCAGTATTTT. Encoded protein: CASSDQGAGDTQYF.

This clone appeared a single time. The CDR3 protein is CASSQELNYGYTF. The CDR3 DNA reads as TGTGCCAGCAGCCAAGAACTGAACTATGGCTACACCTTC. The V call is TRBV14, the J call TRBJ1-2; the D is unclear. The CDR3 has 13 amino acids. The germline CDR1 and CDR2 sequences are SGHDN and FVKESK. Trimming removed 0 bases at V and 2 bases at J, with 4 bases between.